This TCR beta chain was identified in a study of CD8+ T cells in alopecia areata. Study results and limitations: Normal skin contains resident alphabeta T cells, and these are also sequenced in scalp samples. Clonality in the scalp and expanded CD8+ clones ranked among the top 100 were significantly decreased by tofacitinib. Higher clonality was seen in lesional scalp than in normal scalp, especially in alopecia totalis/universalis.

Reverse transcription of extracted RNA yielded cDNA, which provided the sequencing template. TCRdb's table, derived via immunoSEQ multiplex PCR, lists solely in-frame clones and lacks some. The sample yields some 190,000 clones, 45% to 60% seen once. Looked up from germline, CDR1 is MNHNS and CDR2 is SASEGT. The V and J ends lost 7 bases and 7 bases respectively, with 13 bases between them. The CDR3 loop spans 12 amino acids. The treatment was: oral pan-JAK inhibitor, 5-10 mg twice daily. PBMCs, the starting material, were the source of sorted CD4+ and CD8+ T cells. The sample holds one count of this clone. Its target is unknown.

The chain links TRBV6-1 to TRBJ1-2, with D unresolved. Here the sequenced sample was CD8+ T cells sorted from blood, taken at week 52, from a patient treated with tofacitinib. The source of this sequence is a human donor with alopecia areata. CDR3 amino acids: CASNGPPTGYTF. The CDR3 DNA reads TGTGCCAGCAATGGACCCCCGACTGGCTACACCTTC.